The sequence of this TCR beta chain was determined in a study of blood T cell repertoires in COVID-19. Across the whole study: The United States, Italy and Spain supplied acute and convalescent COVID-19 samples. T cells, B-cell-depleted T cells, or PBMCs supplied cDNA or gDNA.

TCRdb's copy holds only in-frame clones and misses some; the assay was immunoSEQ multiplex PCR. The table has approximately 150,000 clones, 85% to 90% seen once; the top ten hold approximately 4%. The V gene's germline CDR1 is SGHTA and CDR2 FQGTGA. This CDR3 contains 12 residues. V lost 5 bases to trimming and J lost 2 bases, with 6 bases between them. The gene calls are TRBV7-3 and TRBJ1-1; D gene unclear. Sequencing was performed on peripheral blood. The receptor comes from a woman in her seventies with acute or convalescent COVID-19. The CDR3 region is CASSGPNTEAFF. The CDR3 nucleotides are TGTGCCAGCAGCGGGCCAAACACTGAAGCTTTCTTT. The full variable domain, in which reference TRBV7-3 and TRBJ1-1 provide the parts outside the CDR3, is GAGVSQTPSNKVTEKGKYVELRCDPISGHTALYWYRQSLGQGPEFLIYFQGTGAADDSGLPNDRFFAVRPEGSVSTLKIQRTERGDSAVYLCASSGPNTEAFFGQGTRLTVV.